Each of the 20 T cell receptor beta chains below was sequenced from the same sample in a study of blood T cell repertoires in COVID-19. Some clones are missing from TCRdb's copy, which holds only in-frame ones; the method was immunoSEQ multiplex PCR. The sample shows roughly 40,000 clones, approximately 89% of them seen only once. The specimen sequenced was peripheral blood. The receptors were gathered from a human donor in a cohort sampled during active COVID-19.

The chain links TRBV15 to TRBJ1-2, with a weak D call TRBD1 (5 bases). The CDR3 contains 15 residues. CDR1 LNHNV and CDR2 YYDKDF come from the germline V gene (reference sequence). The V and J ends lost 4 bases and 2 bases respectively, with 14 bases between them. For the CDR3, the DNA is TGTGCCACCAGCACCAGACGGACATCAAACTATGGCTACACCTTC. Translation gives CATSTRRTSNYGYTF.

The chain carries TRBV11-1 and TRBJ2-7, with 7 bases identical to TRBD2. With V trimmed by 2 bases and J by 6 bases, 4 bases remained unmatched. The CDR3 totals 13 residues. From germline, CDR1 is SGHAT and CDR2 FQDESV (reference sequence). CDR3 region: CASSLRDYREQYF. In DNA form, the CDR3 reads TGTGCCAGCAGCTTAAGGGACTATCGCGAGCAGTACTTC.

The rearrangement links TRBV25-1 to TRBJ2-5, with 7 bases fitting TRBD1. This CDR3 spans 13 amino acids. Trimming removed 6 bases from V and 8 bases from J; junction bases left unmatched: 9. Germline values: CDR1 MGHDK, CDR2 SYGVNS. The CDR3 DNA reads TGTGCCAGCAGAGCCGGAGCAGGGGGTACCCAGTACTTC. Translating gives CASRAGAGGTQYF.

CDR3 region: CSAPRADTQYF. The DNA for the CDR3 is TGCAGTGCTCCTCGGGCAGATACGCAGTATTTT. The chain employs TRBV20-1 and TRBJ2-3; D not resolved. The V and J ends lost 5 bases and 4 bases respectively, with 7 bases between them. Germline V CDR1 and CDR2: DFQATT, SNEGSKA (reference sequence). This CDR3 is 11 amino acids long.

This clone was observed once. The V call is TRBV13, the J call TRBJ2-5; D is unresolved. The CDR3 runs to 16 residues. Germline-derived CDR1 and CDR2 are PRHDT and FYEKMQ (reference sequence). V was clipped by 5 bases and J by 0 bases, with 16 bases between them. CDR3 region: CASSPRSSEYQETQYF. The CDR3 bases are TGTGCCAGCAGCCCGAGGTCGTCAGAGTACCAAGAGACCCAGTACTTC.

On this clone: Sequence at one end of the junction differs from germline and may be a read error. The chain uses TRBV28 and TRBJ1-3; possibly TRBD1 for D (5 bases). The CDR3 totals 13 residues. Germline CDR1 is MDHEN and CDR2 is SYDVKM. This CDR3 reads CASSFGRAREAFF. The CDR3 region has the DNA TGTGCCAGCAGTTTCGGGAGAGCCAGGGAGGCCTTTTTT.

The V gene is TRBV4-1, the J gene TRBJ1-3; TRBD1 matches 7 bases. Trimming cost V 1 base and J 0 bases; bases outside gene matches: 6. Germline CDR1 reads MGHRA; CDR2 reads YSYEKL. The CDR3 totals 17 residues. This chain's CDR3 is CASSQVGTANSGNTIYF. As DNA, the CDR3 is TGCGCCAGCAGCCAAGTCGGGACAGCGAACTCTGGAAACACCATATATTTT.

J is TRBJ1-1 and V is TRBV3-1 (or the pseudogene TRBV3-2), with D maybe TRBD1 (5 bases). V lost 1 base and J 4 bases, leaving 10 bases between the germline ends. Germline V gives CDR1 LGHDT, CDR2 YNNKEL (reference sequence). The CDR3 totals 14 residues. CDR3 residues: CASSQVEGVTEAFF. The CDR3 nucleotides read TGTGCCAGCAGCCAAGTAGAAGGGGTCACTGAAGCTTTCTTT.

The rearrangement uses TRBV7-9 and TRBJ2-1; TRBD2 matches 8 bases. Germline CDR1 and CDR2: SEHNR and FQNEAQ (reference sequence). Trimming at V came to 5 bases and at J to 8 bases, leaving 11 bases not matched to a gene. The length of the CDR3 is 15 residues. The chain's CDR3 is CASSIVTSGVDEQFF. CDR3 bases: TGTGCCAGCAGCATAGTAACTAGCGGCGTTGATGAGCAGTTCTTC.

The chain couples TRBV7-6 to TRBJ1-1; D is unresolved. The CDR3 totals 14 residues. Germline CDR1 reads SGHVS; CDR2 reads FNYEAQ. V lost 5 bases to trimming and J lost 3 bases, with 13 bases between them. DNA of the CDR3: TGTGCCAGCAGCAGCTCAGACGGGTACACTGAAGCTTTCTTT. The encoded protein is CASSSSDGYTEAFF.

This chain joins TRBV15 and TRBJ1-3; 7 bases align to TRBD1. Germline assignment: CDR1 LNHNV and CDR2 YYDKDF (reference sequence). With 8 bases clipped from V and 0 bases from J, the junction kept 4 bases outside the gene matches. The CDR3 has 14 amino acids. CDR3 sequence (DNA): TGTGCCACCCAGGACAGGTTCTCTGGAAACACCATATATTTT. As protein: CATQDRFSGNTIYF.

This clone was observed a single time. J is TRBJ1-3 and V is TRBV29-1, with D hard to call. V dropped 5 bases and J dropped 0 bases, with 8 bases sitting between them. This CDR3 region has 13 residues. Germline V gene lookup returns CDR1 SQVTM and CDR2 ANQGSEA. The CDR3 DNA follows: TGCAGCGTTAACGAGCGCTCTGGAAACACCATATATTTT. Protein product: CSVNERSGNTIYF.

The chain couples TRBV7-9 to TRBJ2-2; D perhaps matches TRBD1 (5 bases). The CDR3 runs to 13 residues. The germline V gene encodes CDR1 SEHNR and CDR2 FQNEAQ (reference sequence). The V gene lost 3 bases and the J gene lost 4 bases, with 6 bases spanning the gap. This CDR3 reads CASSFQGTGELFF. The DNA of the CDR3 is TGTGCCAGCAGCTTTCAGGGCACCGGGGAGCTGTTTTTT. The whole variable domain, remainder taken from reference TRBV7-9 and TRBJ2-2, is DTGVSQNPRHKITKRGQNVTFRCDPISEHNRLYWYRQTLGQGPEFLTYFQNEAQLEKSRLLSDRFSAERPKGSFSTLEIQRTEQGDSAMYLCASSFQGTGELFFGEGSRLTVL.

This chain uses TRBV7-2 with TRBJ2-4; possible D gene TRBD2, 5 bases. The V gene lost 4 bases and the J gene lost 1 base, with 8 bases spanning the gap. The CDR3 is 14 residues long. Germline V gene lookup returns CDR1 SGHTA and CDR2 FQGNSA. The CDR3 nucleotides are TGTGCCAGCAGCTCGGGAATGGCCAAAAACATTCAGTACTTC. It codes for CASSSGMAKNIQYF.

The V and J genes are TRBV10-3 and TRBJ1-2; 9 bases are shared with TRBD1. This CDR3 region has 16 residues. Trimming at V came to 11 bases and at J to 4 bases, leaving 17 bases not matched to a gene. Looked up from germline, CDR1 is ENHRY and CDR2 is SYGVKD. The CDR3 is CASRTLGTGKTYGYTF. The CDR3 DNA sequence: TGTGCCTCCCGTACCCTGGGGACAGGGAAAACCTATGGCTACACCTTC.

The rearrangement joins TRBV4-2 to TRBJ2-3; no definite D call. CDR3 size: 18 residues. The V and J ends lost 0 bases and 3 bases respectively, with 19 bases between them. Germline V gives CDR1 LGHNA, CDR2 YNFKEQ. The CDR3 coding sequence is TGTGCCAGCAGCCAAGACCTTCAGCGTAGTGTTTGGACAGATACGCAGTATTTT. As protein: CASSQDLQRSVWTDTQYF.

This chain uses TRBV19 with TRBJ2-4; D may be TRBD1 (5 bases). Germline V gene lookup returns CDR1 LNHDA and CDR2 SQIVND (reference sequence). CDR3 size: 16 residues. Trimming shortened V by 5 bases and J by 0 bases, and 14 bases separated the two germline ends. In nucleotides, the CDR3 is TGTGCCAGTAGTCTCGGACATCTCTTAGCCAAAAACATTCAGTACTTC. This sequence encodes CASSLGHLLAKNIQYF.

V usage is TRBV6-2 or TRBV6-3 and J usage is TRBJ1-5, with D maybe TRBD1 (5 bases). In germline, CDR1 is MNHEY, CDR2 SVGEGT. Trimming left V 6 bases short and J 3 bases short, with 15 bases between. The CDR3 is made up of 15 amino acids. The CDR3 loop reads CASSPGGVLNQPQHF. CDR3 nucleotide sequence: TGTGCCAGCAGCCCCGGGGGTGTGCTCAATCAGCCCCAGCATTTT.

This sequence joins TRBV28 and TRBJ2-7, with 8 nucleotides matching TRBD2. After removal of 7 bases from V and 4 bases from J, the junction contained 9 bases not matched to a gene. CDR3 length: 14 residues. Per germline, CDR1 MDHEN and CDR2 SYDVKM. Written as DNA, the CDR3 is TGTGCCAGCACCTCGGGGGGGAGTGGGTACGAGCAGTACTTC. Translating it yields CASTSGGSGYEQYF.

The gene calls are TRBV6-5 and TRBJ2-6; tentatively, D is TRBD1 (5 bases). Germline CDR1 MNHEY, CDR2 SVGAGI. Between the trimmed V and J ends, which lost 10 bases and 1 base, there was a span of 11 bases. This CDR3 has 14 amino acids. CDR3 region: CATQTVSGANVLTF. CDR3 DNA: TGTGCCACCCAGACAGTATCTGGGGCCAACGTCCTGACTTTC.